The sequence of this T cell receptor (beta chain) was determined in a study of T-cell memory formation after mild COVID-19. Trimming removed 2 bases from V and 2 bases from J, with 15 bases in between. Germline V lookup: CDR1 SNHLY, CDR2 FYNNEI. The CDR3 extends over 16 amino acids. TCRdb reprocessed the 5' RACE reads with MiXCR, giving one entry per CDR3 protein. Of roughly 89,000 distinct CDR3 sequences in the sample, about 15% were seen once. This clonotype was counted only a few times. The source material was PBMCs or a T cell subset sorted from them (not recorded which). The rearrangement joins TRBV2 to TRBJ1-2; D unresolved. The source of this sequence is a man in his late teens or twenties who had mild COVID-19 (a few samples of this study predate the infection). Cell type and time point are not known. This CDR3 reads CASSESRLQTNYGYTF. The CDR3 nucleotides are TGTGCCAGCAGTGAAAGCCGATTACAGACCAACTATGGCTACACCTTC.